This T cell receptor beta chain was sequenced during a study of cytomegalovirus exposure and HLA in healthy donors. The donors were part of the validation cohort of 120 subjects. That cohort was separate from the first cohort, which comprised fewer than 800 subjects. Study-wide points: High specificity and sensitivity for cytomegalovirus status were reported for the classifier. Some TCR beta chains (more than 150 of them) were listed as cytomegalovirus-associated. In vitro testing confirmed a few CMV-associated chains as specific for CMV antigens.

Clones were sequenced by immunoSEQ multiplex PCR, and TCRdb holds only the in-frame ones, with some missing. In the table there are 100,000 to 150,000 clones, about nine tenths of which are singletons. To note about this clone: Its matching antigen is unknown.

The sequencing input was PBMCs. The TCR was taken from a man aged 30 to 39 in good health and CMV-seronegative.

The CDR3 sequence is CASSFLRGNSPLHF. In nucleotides, the CDR3 is TGTGCCAGCAGTTTCCTCAGGGGAAATTCACCCCTCCACTTT. This rearrangement joins TRBV5-5 to TRBJ1-6; a possible D gene is TRBD1 (6 bases). Germline-derived CDR1 and CDR2 are SGHKS and YYEKEE (reference sequence). This CDR3 comprises 14 residues. With 5 bases removed from V and 7 bases from J, the gap between germline ends came to 13 bases.